This passage covers 23 T cell receptor beta chains from one sample sequenced in a study of T cells after somatic rescue of genetic block. Clones were sequenced by immunoSEQ multiplex PCR, and TCRdb holds only the in-frame ones, with some missing. The repertoire has roughly 51,000 clones, approximately 96% of them found once; the top ten carry 0.075% to 0.095%. The sequencing sample was made of peripheral blood mononuclear cells (PBMCs). These receptors all stem from a child less than two years old.

The rearrangement uses TRBV6-5 and TRBJ1-5; no reliable D call. V gave up 9 bases and J gave up 0 bases, with 12 bases separating them. The CDR3 is made up of 14 amino acids. Germline V gene sequence: CDR1 MNHEY, CDR2 SVGAGI. Here the CDR3 reads CASGSVYSNQPQHF. CDR3 bases: TGTGCCAGTGGGTCCGTCTATAGCAATCAGCCCCAGCATTTT.

The gene calls are TRBV4-2 and TRBJ2-2, with D perhaps assigned TRBD1 or TRBD2 (5 bases each). CDR3 length: 16 residues. Trimming removed 1 base from V and 5 bases from J, with 14 bases in between. Germline V gives CDR1 LGHNA, CDR2 YNFKEQ. In DNA, the CDR3 is TGTGCCAGCAGCCAAGTCAGATGGGGGAGAACCGGGGAGCTGTTTTTT. It translates to CASSQVRWGRTGELFF.

V gene TRBV7-9 combines with J gene TRBJ2-7; D ambiguous. This CDR3 has 13 amino acids. V dropped 4 bases and J dropped 2 bases, with 9 bases sitting between them. CDR1 is SEHNR and CDR2 is FQNEAQ in the germline V gene (reference sequence). The CDR3 region is CASSSPLTYEQYF. The CDR3 region has the DNA TGTGCCAGCAGCTCGCCCCTAACCTACGAGCAGTACTTC.

CDR3 in amino acids: CASSRVVLYSNQPQHF. The CDR3 nucleotides are TGCGCCAGCAGCCGGGTGGTCCTTTATAGCAATCAGCCCCAGCATTTT. This chain links TRBV4-1 with TRBJ1-5; no firm D call. V was cut by 4 bases and J by 0 bases, with 13 bases left in between. The CDR3 loop spans 16 amino acids. Per the germline V gene, CDR1 is MGHRA and CDR2 is YSYEKL.

V and J are TRBV7-6 and TRBJ2-7; the D gene is possibly TRBD2 (6 bases). CDR3 length: 13 residues. V shed 1 base and J shed 2 bases, with 6 bases lying between them. Germline CDR1 is SGHVS and CDR2 is FNYEAQ. Here the CDR3 reads CASSLGLAYEQYF. CDR3 DNA sequence: TGTGCCAGCAGCTTAGGACTAGCCTACGAGCAGTACTTC.

V and J are TRBV6-1 and TRBJ1-2, with 9 bases that match TRBD1. V trimming: 6 bases; J trimming: 7 bases; junction bases outside the gene matches: 6. Germline CDR1 MNHNS, CDR2 SASEGT. The CDR3 spans 13 residues. CDR3 nucleotides: TGTGCCAGCAGCCCTGGGACAGGGAGTGGCTACACCTTC. Amino acids: CASSPGTGSGYTF.

DNA of the CDR3: TGTGCCATCAGTCCAGCGGGAGGCACAGATACGCAGTATTTT. Its translation: CAISPAGGTDTQYF. The V and J genes are TRBV10-3 and TRBJ2-3, with 8 bases matching TRBD2. Germline V gene lookup returns CDR1 ENHRY and CDR2 SYGVKD. J was trimmed by 1 base and V by 5 bases; bases with no gene match: 2. The CDR3 length is 14 residues.

The V call is TRBV5-1, the J call TRBJ2-1, with 7 bases identical to TRBD2. The CDR3 sequence is 15 residues long. Germline CDR1 SGHRS, CDR2 YFSETQ. V lost 0 bases, J lost 5 bases, and 5 bases stayed unmatched. The CDR3 region is CASSLDGRKDNEQFF. CDR3 coding DNA: TGCGCCAGCAGCTTGGACGGGAGGAAGGACAATGAGCAGTTCTTC.

The chain has TRBV19 and TRBJ2-7, with D maybe TRBD2 (6 bases). The germline CDR1 and CDR2 sequences are LNHDA and SQIVND (reference sequence). V was trimmed by 4 bases and J by 2 bases, leaving 12 bases between them. This CDR3 comprises 14 residues. DNA for the CDR3: TGTGCCAGTAGTAGGGGTAGCGGAACCTACGAGCAGTACTTC. It yields the protein CASSRGSGTYEQYF.

V is TRBV18 and J is TRBJ2-1; D is unresolved. The CDR3 has 15 residues. Germline V lookup: CDR1 KGHSH, CDR2 LQKENI. Trimming cost V 0 bases and J 3 bases, with 9 bases left between them. The CDR3 sequence: CASSPPDESYNEQFF. Written as DNA, the CDR3 is TGTGCCAGCTCACCACCCGATGAGAGCTACAATGAGCAGTTCTTC.

The rearrangement joins TRBV27 to TRBJ2-1, with TRBD2 as a possible D gene (6 bases). The V gene's germline CDR1 is MNHEY and CDR2 SMNVEV (reference sequence). The CDR3 extends over 14 amino acids. The V end lost 3 bases, the J end lost 4 bases, and 10 bases lay between the germline ends. CDR3 nucleotides: TGTGCCAGCAGTTTCCGGGAGAGATACAATGAGCAGTTCTTC. Translated, it gives CASSFRERYNEQFF.

The gene calls are TRBV19 and TRBJ2-5; 7 bases line up with TRBD1. Trimming at V came to 3 bases and at J to 2 bases, leaving 6 bases not matched to a gene. CDR3 size: 15 residues. Germline V lookup: CDR1 LNHDA, CDR2 SQIVND (reference sequence). CDR3 bases: TGTGCCAGTAGTATCCCGGGACAGACACAAGAGACCCAGTACTTC. Amino acid sequence: CASSIPGQTQETQYF. Looking up the rest from reference TRBV19 and TRBJ2-5 gives the full variable domain: DGGITQSPKYLFRKEGQNVTLSCEQNLNHDAMYWYRQDPGQGLRLIYYSQIVNDFQKGDIAEGYSVSREKKESFPLTVTSAQKNPTAFYLCASSIPGQTQETQYFGPGTRLLVL.

V and J are TRBV18 and TRBJ2-1; 11 bases are a match to TRBD1. J lost 4 bases, V lost 6 bases, and 8 bases had no gene match. The germline V gene has CDR1 KGHSH and CDR2 LQKENI. CDR3 length equals 16 residues. In nucleotides, the CDR3 is TGTGCCAGCTCTCTTCTCGGACAGGGGGCATACAATGAGCAGTTCTTC. Protein sequence: CASSLLGQGAYNEQFF.

The chain uses TRBV30 and TRBJ2-7; possibly TRBD1 for D (6 bases). CDR1 and CDR2 from the germline V gene are GTSNPN and SVGIG (reference sequence). Trimming shortened V by 5 bases and J by 3 bases, and 8 bases separated the two germline ends. This CDR3 contains 11 residues. The CDR3 region is CAWGDNYEQYF. As DNA, the CDR3 is TGTGCCTGGGGGGACAACTACGAGCAGTACTTC.

J is TRBJ1-3 and V is TRBV29-1, with D unclear. The CDR3 length is 13 residues. With 4 bases removed from V and 7 bases from J, the gap between germline ends came to 14 bases. The V gene's germline CDR1 is SQVTM and CDR2 ANQGSEA. The CDR3 here is CSVAGLLGNTIYF. The CDR3 DNA reads as TGCAGCGTTGCCGGGCTCCTAGGGAACACCATATATTTT.

This rearrangement joins TRBV6-4 to TRBJ2-2, with TRBD1 identical over 7 bases. The CDR3 is made up of 14 amino acids. The germline CDR1 and CDR2 sequences are MRHNA and SNTAGT. V lost 4 bases to trimming and J lost 2 bases; unmatched junction nucleotides: 1. Here the CDR3 reads CASSGTGNTGELFF. Here the CDR3 DNA reads TGTGCCAGCAGTGGGACAGGAAACACCGGGGAGCTGTTTTTT.

The gene calls are TRBV4-2 and TRBJ1-1; TRBD1 aligns across 7 bases. V was clipped by 1 base and J by 5 bases; unmatched bases: 7. Per germline, CDR1 LGHNA and CDR2 YNFKEQ. The CDR3 is 15 amino acids. The CDR3 is CASSQAGTQGTEAFF. In DNA, the CDR3 is TGTGCCAGCAGCCAAGCCGGGACACAGGGGACTGAAGCTTTCTTT.

Only one count was recorded for this clone. The rearrangement links TRBV13 to TRBJ1-1, with no clear D. CDR3 size: 15 residues. Germline V gives CDR1 PRHDT, CDR2 FYEKMQ (reference sequence). Trimming removed 0 bases at V and 0 bases at J, with 8 bases between. CDR3: CASSLGGRMNTEAFF. CDR3 DNA: TGTGCCAGCAGCTTAGGGGGCAGGATGAACACTGAAGCTTTCTTT. The full variable domain, with the rest looked up from reference TRBV13 and TRBJ1-1, is AAGVIQSPRHLIKEKRETATLKCYPIPRHDTVYWYQQGPGQDPQFLISFYEKMQSDKGSIPDRFSAQQFSDYHSELNMSSLELGDSALYFCASSLGGRMNTEAFFGQGTRLTVV.

Written as DNA, the CDR3 is TGTGCCAGCAGCTCAGCGGTGCTAAACACAGATACGCAGTATTTT. It codes for CASSSAVLNTDTQYF. The rearrangement links TRBV9 to TRBJ2-3; D perhaps matches TRBD2 (5 bases). Trimming took 4 bases from V and 2 from J, leaving 14 bases between them. Germline CDR1 reads SGDLS; CDR2 reads YYNGEE. The CDR3 sequence is 15 residues long.

The V and J genes are TRBV29-1 and TRBJ2-2; unclear D gene. V lost 3 bases to trimming and J lost 3 bases, with 2 bases between them. In germline, CDR1 is SQVTM, CDR2 ANQGSEA. The CDR3 sequence is 11 residues long. This CDR3 is CSVDYTGELFF. CDR3 nucleotides: TGCAGCGTTGACTACACCGGGGAGCTGTTTTTT.

The chain is built from TRBV27 and TRBJ1-6; maybe TRBD1 (5 bases). Germline loops: CDR1 MNHEY, CDR2 SMNVEV (reference sequence). The CDR3 sequence is 16 residues long. Trimming stripped 6 bases from V and 4 bases from J, with 16 bases between. The CDR3 reads CASSRRDRRYNSPLHF. The CDR3 DNA sequence: TGTGCCAGCAGCCGCCGGGACCGACGATATAATTCACCCCTCCACTTT.

The V gene is TRBV7-7, the J gene TRBJ1-4; 8 nucleotides match TRBD1. Germline values: CDR1 SSHAT, CDR2 FNYEAQ (reference sequence). Trimming removed 4 bases from V and 7 bases from J; junction bases left unmatched: 8. The CDR3 spans 15 residues. CDR3 loop: CASSYRQGRGEKLFF. The CDR3 nucleotides read TGTGCCAGCAGCTACCGACAGGGGAGGGGTGAAAAACTGTTTTTT. Drawing the rest from reference TRBV7-7 and TRBJ1-4, the complete variable domain is GAGVSQSPRYKVTKRGQDVTLRCDPISSHATLYWYQQALGQGPEFLTYFNYEAQPDKSGLPSDRFSAERPEGSISTLTIQRTEQRDSAMYRCASSYRQGRGEKLFFGSGTQLSVL.

The rearrangement joins TRBV5-6 to TRBJ2-4, with D uncertain. Germline V CDR1 and CDR2: SGHDT, YYEEEE. The CDR3 spans 14 residues. V gave up 0 bases and J gave up 3 bases, with 7 bases separating them. CDR3 residues: CASSLEMIKNIQYF. The CDR3 bases are TGTGCCAGCAGCTTGGAAATGATCAAAAACATTCAGTACTTC. The variable domain in full, with the rest retrieved from reference TRBV5-6 and TRBJ2-4, is DAGVTQSPTHLIKTRGQQVTLRCSPKSGHDTVSWYQQALGQGPQFIFQYYEEEERQRGNFPDRFSGHQFPNYSSELNVNALLLGDSALYLCASSLEMIKNIQYFGAGTRLSVL.